Here is one T cell receptor (beta chain) with its context. This clonotype was seen at least ten times. Its antigen is unknown. No much larger clone is present one base from it, and per-base qualities are unavailable. The sample belongs to a study of T-cell reconstitution after alpha-beta-depleted transplantation in children (dated by TCRdb to about 2016). Concerning the study at large: The study quantitatively tracked T-cell immune reconstitution after TCRalphabeta/CD19-depleted allogeneic hematopoietic cell transplantation in children using TCR repertoire profiling. Overall results and qualifications from the work: About two months after transplant, the apparently early recovery of alphabetaT-cell counts reportedly depended on just several hundred clones that had expanded rapidly and came from non-depleted graft cells. The frequencies of hyperexpanded clones fell over the following months, and after one year, T-cell counts and TCRbeta diversity were mostly attributed to newly produced T cells. In some patients, the high TCRbeta diversity seen at day 60 was put down to recipient T cells and intrathymic progenitors that had survived conditioning.

The treatment or condition label for this specimen denotes: allogeneic hematopoietic cell transplantation with graft depleted of TCRalphabeta T cells and CD19 B cells. The transplant recipients were children given TCRalphabeta/CD19-depleted allogeneic hematopoietic cell grafts. The library came from PCR. Data came from an Illumina HiSeq 2500. TCR library preparation used molecular barcoding, with unique molecular identifiers applied to normalize quantification of the TCRbeta repertoire. TCRdb itself trimmed the public reads at Q25 with fastp, ran MiXCR and retained productive beta chains. Rows are combined by CDR3 protein, so each entry shows the most common genes and DNA. This sample is represented by about 200,000 distinct CDR3 sequences; roughly 7.1% of them were singletons. 4.5% to 6.5% of the sample comes from the top ten. Measured from the cysteine to the phenylalanine, the CDR3 is 16 residues long. Solely the CDR3 DNA is kept, with 48 bases framed from the first base. V is reduced by 2 bases and J by 2 bases, leaving a spacing of 15 bases between them. CDR1 and CDR2 (SGHAT, FQNNGV) derive from the germline V gene.

The sequence is built from TRBV11-2 and TRBJ2-5; the D gene lacks a confident call. The sequencing here drew on PBMCs, taken before TCRalphabeta/CD19-depleted stem cell transplant. The clonotype was recovered from a boy aged 2 to 10 with acute lymphoblastic leukemia, due to receive a stem cell transplant. The nucleotide sequence reads as follows: TGTGCCAGCAGCTTAATCGGGTTACCCATTCAAGAGACCCAGTACTTC. Its product reads: CASSLIGLPIQETQYF.